The T cell receptor beta chain described here comes from a study of T cell responses to AZD1222 COVID-19 vaccine. This clone was seen a few times. What it recognizes is unknown. Within the sample, other DNA sequences also encode this same CDR3. Study-wide results and limits: There were vaccine-associated CD4 TCRs across spike, dominant at 160-218 and 743-854.

Some clones are missing from TCRdb's copy, which holds only in-frame ones; the method was immunoSEQ multiplex PCR. This sample has fewer than 130,000 clones, with roughly 92% found just once. This sequence was found in an adult who received the AZD1222 COVID-19 vaccine. The sample was peripheral blood, taken 28 days after the second AZD1222 dose.

In nucleotides, the CDR3 is TGCGCCAGCAGCTTACAGGGGAATGAGCAGTTCTTC. This gives the protein CASSLQGNEQFF. The V gene is TRBV5-1, the J gene TRBJ2-1; 7 bases agree with TRBD1. Germline loops: CDR1 SGHRS, CDR2 YFSETQ. With V trimmed by 2 bases and J by 7 bases, 0 bases remained unmatched. The CDR3 spans 12 residues.